These 28 T cell receptor beta chains originate from one sample sequenced in a study of T cells in Graves' hyperthyroidism and ophthalmopathy. TCR beta CDR3 sequences were amplified from RNA transcripts. The TCR CDR3 was amplified in a first-round RT-PCR using the HTBI primer set. One entry per CDR3 protein, called by TCRdb with MiXCR from the multiplex PCR reads. The data show 500,000 to 600,000 distinct CDR3 sequences, about half seen once. Sequencing was performed on peripheral blood or thyroid tissue (not recorded which). These receptor sequences come from an adult woman with Graves' disease, either hyperthyroidism or ophthalmopathy (not recorded which).

This clonotype appeared many times. This chain links TRBV10-3 with TRBJ2-7; maybe TRBD1 (6 bases). The CDR3 contains 14 residues. In germline, CDR1 is ENHRY, CDR2 SYGVKD. V was trimmed by 6 bases and J by 0 bases, leaving 12 bases between them. Here the CDR3 reads CAISVRQDSYEQYF. Written as DNA, the CDR3 is TGTGCCATCAGCGTTAGACAGGACTCCTACGAGCAGTACTTC.

The chain couples TRBV28 to TRBJ1-2; 7 nucleotides agree with TRBD1. This CDR3 spans 14 amino acids. CDR1 and CDR2 (germline): MDHEN, SYDVKM. J was trimmed by 14 bases and V by 9 bases; bases with no gene match: 21. DNA of the CDR3: TGTGCCAGTAGAAGACAGGGTCCGGAAATATGCTGTACCTTC. As protein: CASRRQGPEICCTF.

Of note for this clonotype: A junction end diverges from the germline sequence, so it may reflect a read error. The chain employs TRBV7-6 and TRBJ1-3; unclear D gene. This CDR3 region has 14 residues. Germline V gene sequence: CDR1 SGHVS, CDR2 FNYEAQ. The CDR3 here is CASSYGTRGNTIHF. The CDR3 DNA follows: TGTGCCAGCAGCTACGGTACACGCGGAAACACCATACATTTT.

The V call is TRBV7-9, the J call TRBJ1-5, with no clear D. Deletions cut 7 bases from V and 7 bases from J, with 14 bases between. CDR3 length equals 13 residues. Germline V CDR1 and CDR2: SEHNR, FQNEAQ (reference sequence). The CDR3 DNA sequence: TGTGCCAGCACCCCCGCGGGCGTACAGCCCCAGCATTTT. Protein sequence: CASTPAGVQPQHF. Based on the CDR3 plus reference TRBV7-9 and TRBJ1-5, the full variable domain is DTGVSQNPRHKITKRGQNVTFRCDPISEHNRLYWYRQTLGQGPEFLTYFQNEAQLEKSRLLSDRFSAERPKGSFSTLEIQRTEQGDSAMYLCASTPAGVQPQHFGDGTRLSIL.

The chain carries TRBV19 and TRBJ1-5; D is undetermined. V was trimmed by 7 bases and J by 4 bases, leaving 11 bases between them. Per the germline V gene, CDR1 is LNHDA and CDR2 is SQIVND (reference sequence). The CDR3 sequence is 13 residues long. CDR3: CASKVGRNQPQHF. CDR3 DNA sequence: TGTGCCAGTAAGGTGGGGAGAAATCAGCCCCAGCATTTT. The variable domain in full, with the rest retrieved from reference TRBV19 and TRBJ1-5, is DGGITQSPKYLFRKEGQNVTLSCEQNLNHDAMYWYRQDPGQGLRLIYYSQIVNDFQKGDIAEGYSVSREKKESFPLTVTSAQKNPTAFYLCASKVGRNQPQHFGDGTRLSIL.

The table lists this clonotype with a few counts. This sequence joins TRBV20-1 and TRBJ2-7; TRBD1 matches at 10 bases. J was trimmed by 2 bases and V by 3 bases; bases with no gene match: 4. The CDR3 spans 14 residues. CDR1 is DFQATT and CDR2 is SNEGSKA in the germline V gene (reference sequence). Here the CDR3 reads CSASRTGGTYEQYF. The CDR3 region has the DNA TGCAGTGCTAGTAGGACAGGGGGAACCTACGAGCAGTACTTC.

The chain couples TRBV20-1 to TRBJ2-7; 7 bases are a match to TRBD1. Looked up from germline, CDR1 is DFQATT and CDR2 is SNEGSKA (reference sequence). The V gene end was trimmed by 3 bases and the J gene end by 5 bases; junction bases not matched to a gene: 7. This CDR3 is built from 13 residues. The chain's CDR3 is CSASSGQGDEQYF. Written as DNA, the CDR3 is TGCAGTGCTAGTTCGGGTCAGGGGGACGAGCAGTACTTC.

J is TRBJ1-2 and V is TRBV29-1; D is unresolved. The CDR3 consists of 11 residues. Trimming pared 5 bases from V and 8 bases from J, leaving 12 bases between. Looked up from germline, CDR1 is SQVTM and CDR2 is ANQGSEA. The CDR3 is CSVNRLEGYTF. DNA for the CDR3: TGCAGCGTTAACAGATTGGAAGGCTACACCTTC.

As for this clonotype: This may stem from a read error, because a much larger clone lies one nucleotide away. The final CDR3 position lacks the conserved phenylalanine or tryptophan, pointing to a likely read error. This rearrangement joins TRBV7-8 to TRBJ1-1, with TRBD1 identical over 7 bases. The CDR3 spans 14 residues. Germline loops: CDR1 SGHVS, CDR2 FQNEAQ. Losses at the gene ends were 5 bases for V and 3 bases for J; bases not matched to a gene: 6. CDR3 sequence reads: CASSLRDRHTEAFC. The CDR3 nucleotides are TGTGCCAGCAGCCTACGGGACAGACACACTGAAGCTTTCTGT.

Only a few counts were recorded for this clonotype. V is TRBV7-2 and J is TRBJ1-1, with 8 nucleotides matching TRBD1. Unmatched junction bases numbered 8, after V lost 5 bases and J lost 3 bases. CDR1 is SGHTA, CDR2 FQGNSA, per germline. CDR3 length: 15 amino acids. The CDR3 loop is CASSTYQGADTEAFF. The CDR3 region has the DNA TGTGCCAGCAGCACATACCAGGGGGCGGACACTGAAGCTTTCTTT. Full variable domain (remainder filled in from reference TRBV7-2 and TRBJ1-1): GAGVSQSPSNKVTEKGKDVELRCDPISGHTALYWYRQSLGQGLEFLIYFQGNSAPDKSGLPSDRFSAERTGGSVSTLTIQRTQQEDSAVYLCASSTYQGADTEAFFGQGTRLTVV.

The V gene is TRBV4-1, the J gene TRBJ1-1; weak D call: TRBD1 (5 bases). Germline lookup yields CDR1 MGHRA and CDR2 YSYEKL. Deletions cut 2 bases from V and 6 bases from J, with 16 bases between. This CDR3 has 15 residues. Written as DNA, the CDR3 is TGCGCCAGCAGCCAATTAAAGGGGCTTAGTTCTGAAGCTTTCTTT. Its protein is CASSQLKGLSSEAFF.

The chain joins TRBV29-1 to TRBJ1-5; 8 bases agree with TRBD1. Germline CDR1 reads SQVTM; CDR2 reads ANQGSEA. J lost 15 bases, V lost 7 bases, and 20 bases had no gene match. This CDR3 has 14 residues. As DNA, the CDR3 is TGCAGCGCAACAAACACAGGGGGAGCTAGGGACGGGCATTTT. This gives the protein CSATNTGGARDGHF.

A word on this clonotype: A much bigger clone sits one base away, suggesting this may be a read error. The rearrangement links TRBV28 to TRBJ2-7; unclear D gene. Germline lookup yields CDR1 MDHEN and CDR2 SYDVKM. The CDR3 is made up of 12 amino acids. DNA of the CDR3: TGTGCCGGCAGTTCCAACACTCGAGTGCAGTACTTC. As protein: CAGSSNTRVQYF.

V usage is TRBV7-9 and J usage is TRBJ1-5; 8 positions match TRBD1. CDR1 SEHNR and CDR2 FQNEAQ come from the germline V gene (reference sequence). V lost 4 bases to trimming and J lost 6 bases; unmatched junction nucleotides: 5. CDR3 length equals 14 residues. The CDR3, as DNA: TGTGCCAGCAGCTATGGGACAGGTGCTCAGCCCCAGCATTTT. The encoded protein is CASSYGTGAQPQHF. Variable domain in full (rest from reference TRBV7-9 and TRBJ1-5): DTGVSQNPRHKITKRGQNVTFRCDPISEHNRLYWYRQTLGQGPEFLTYFQNEAQLEKSRLLSDRFSAERPKGSFSTLEIQRTEQGDSAMYLCASSYGTGAQPQHFGDGTRLSIL.

In this sample, this clonotype turned up many times. The chain has TRBV29-1 and TRBJ2-2, with 7 nucleotides matching TRBD2. Germline V lookup: CDR1 SQVTM, CDR2 ANQGSEA. Trimming took 7 bases from V and 5 from J; bases not matched to a gene: 4. This CDR3 contains 12 residues. CDR3 amino acids: CSGILATGELFF. The CDR3 DNA sequence: TGCAGCGGGATACTAGCGACCGGGGAGCTGTTTTTT.

The chain combines TRBV5-4 with TRBJ1-2; D not resolved. Germline assignment: CDR1 SGHNT and CDR2 YYREEE (reference sequence). The CDR3 is 16 residues long. V lost 4 bases and J lost 4, with 20 bases in between. The CDR3 sequence: CASSPTQAGVTYGYTF. The DNA for the CDR3 is TGTGCCAGCAGCCCCACCCAGGCTGGGGTTACCTATGGCTACACCTTC.

This rearrangement joins TRBV20-1 to TRBJ2-5; D possibly corresponds to TRBD1 (6 bases). CDR1 and CDR2 from the germline V gene are DFQATT and SNEGSKA (reference sequence). The germline V and J ends were trimmed by 3 bases and 3 bases, with 17 bases remaining between them. The CDR3 spans 15 residues. The DNA of the CDR3 is TGCAGTGCTAGCCGTCTGGGGGCGAGAGAAGAGACCCAGTACTTC. The encoded protein is CSASRLGAREETQYF.

This chain connects TRBV29-1 to TRBJ2-5; 12 nucleotides match TRBD1. There are 14 residues in the CDR3. Germline V gene sequence: CDR1 SQVTM, CDR2 ANQGSEA. V trimming: 6 bases; J trimming: 5 bases; junction bases outside the gene matches: 7. CDR3: CSVRDRGHWETQYF. The CDR3, as DNA: TGCAGCGTCCGGGACAGGGGGCATTGGGAGACCCAGTACTTC.

This clonotype was found many times. CDR3 nucleotide sequence: TGTGCCACCAGTGATCGACAGGGGTCGTTCTCGTTGGAGACCCAGTACTTC. Its protein is CATSDRQGSFSLETQYF. V usage is TRBV24-1 and J usage is TRBJ2-5; 8 bases fit TRBD1. J lost 5 bases, V lost 3 bases, and 13 bases had no gene match. CDR3 size: 17 residues. The germline V gene has CDR1 KGHDR and CDR2 SFDVKD.

Concerning this clonotype itself: An end of the junction differs from the germline gene, which may be a read error. The CDR3 sequence: CASSPDSRDPRW. In nucleotides, the CDR3 is TGTGCCAGCAGTCCTGACAGTCGGGACCCTCGGTGG. The chain employs TRBV7-9 and TRBJ1-3; maybe TRBD1 (5 bases). CDR3 size: 12 residues. Germline CDR1 and CDR2: SEHNR and FQNEAQ (reference sequence).

This clonotype was seen ten or more times. The J gene is TRBJ1-5, the V gene TRBV5-1, with D possibly TRBD1 on 5 matching bases. CDR3 size: 14 residues. Trimming removed 1 base from V and 6 bases from J, with 11 bases in between. Per germline, CDR1 SGHRS and CDR2 YFSETQ. CDR3 residues: CASSLIGAGQPQHF. CDR3 in DNA: TGCGCCAGCAGCTTGATAGGGGCCGGTCAGCCCCAGCATTTT.

The rearrangement joins TRBV7-3 to TRBJ1-1; D uncertain. From germline, CDR1 is SGHTA and CDR2 FQGTGA. This CDR3 has 14 residues. The V end was cut by 5 bases, the J end by 6 bases, with 16 bases between. CDR3 sequence: CASSPSNTYPEAFF. The DNA of the CDR3 is TGTGCCAGCAGCCCAAGTAACACCTACCCTGAAGCTTTCTTT.

This chain links TRBV28 with TRBJ2-7; D not certain. This CDR3 is built from 10 residues. Trimming pared 3 bases from V and 6 bases from J, leaving 3 bases between. CDR1 is MDHEN, CDR2 SYDVKM, per germline. The CDR3, as DNA: TGTGCCAGCAGTTTGACCGAGCAGTACTTC. Translated: CASSLTEQYF.

This clonotype was observed many times. The V gene is TRBV5-1, the J gene TRBJ2-7; 7 nucleotides line up with TRBD2. Trimming cost V 1 base and J 4 bases; bases outside gene matches: 14. CDR3 length equals 17 residues. Germline-derived CDR1 and CDR2 are SGHRS and YFSETQ. The DNA for the CDR3 is TGCGCCAGCAGCTTGCACCCCCGGAGCGGGATTCTTTACGAGCAGTACTTC. It yields the protein CASSLHPRSGILYEQYF.

At least ten counts were recorded for this clonotype. V is TRBV20-1 and J is TRBJ2-7; 7 bases agree with TRBD1. Per the germline V gene, CDR1 is DFQATT and CDR2 is SNEGSKA (reference sequence). The CDR3 sequence is 13 residues long. V shed 6 bases, J shed 4 bases, and the junction held 9 bases outside the gene matches. CDR3 residues: CSAPQGEPYEQYF. The DNA for the CDR3 is TGCAGTGCCCCCCAGGGGGAACCTTACGAGCAGTACTTC.

This chain uses TRBV29-1 with TRBJ1-5, with unresolved D. Per the germline V gene, CDR1 is SQVTM and CDR2 is ANQGSEA. This CDR3 is built from 13 residues. Trimming left V 4 bases short and J 4 bases short, with 11 bases between. The CDR3 DNA is TGCAGCGTTGCTCCGGGATCTAATCAGCCCCAGCATTTT. This encodes CSVAPGSNQPQHF.

The chain joins TRBV4-1 to TRBJ2-2; D not certain. The CDR3 is 17 residues long. V gave up 3 bases and J gave up 5 bases, with 19 bases separating them. Per the germline V gene, CDR1 is MGHRA and CDR2 is YSYEKL. CDR3 sequence reads: CASSQVDMGFMTGELFF. As DNA, the CDR3 is TGCGCCAGCAGCCAGGTCGACATGGGTTTTATGACCGGGGAGCTGTTTTTT.

This clonotype was recorded once. V is TRBV10-3 and J is TRBJ2-2, with TRBD1 identical over 7 bases. The CDR3 extends over 16 amino acids. CDR1 is ENHRY, CDR2 SYGVKD, per germline. With V trimmed by 1 base and J by 2 bases, 4 bases remained unmatched. The chain's CDR3 is CAISELDRDNTGELFF. CDR3 in DNA: TGTGCCATCAGTGAGTTAGACAGGGACAACACCGGGGAGCTGTTTTTT.